A selection of T cell receptor beta chains follows, all from one sample in a study of T-cell reconstitution after alpha-beta-depleted transplantation in children. TCRdb fed the PCR reads into MiXCR, producing one record per CDR3 protein. The data show 400,000 to 500,000 distinct CDR3 sequences, around 9.9% seen once. Sequencing used PBMCs from the stem cell graft donor, obtained from the stem cell graft. The origin of the receptors is a human donor who donated a stem cell graft to a child with acute myeloid leukemia. The CDR3 runs from the conserved cysteine through the conserved F or W. Fields, in order: CDR3 DNA, CDR3 protein, clone size, V gene, D gene, J gene. D genes are given only for firm matches. Expanded clones are given a class, and other clones once, few, many or no size at all.

TGCAGTGCTAGGCCCCCAAATCAGCCCCAGCATTTT | CSARPPNQPQHF | NA | TRBV20-1 | NA | TRBJ1-5
TGTGCCAGCAGTTACTCCGGGACAGGGGTCTACAATGAGCAGTTCTTC | CASSYSGTGVYNEQFF | many | TRBV6-5 | TRBD1 | TRBJ2-1
TGTGCCAGCAGCTTAGTATCGGGGTTTGCTTTCTTT | CASSLVSGFAFF | few | TRBV7-9 | NA | TRBJ1-1
TGTGCCACCAGCGCTAGCGGAGGCACAGATACGCAGTATTTT | CATSASGGTDTQYF | few | TRBV15 | TRBD2 | TRBJ2-3
TGTGCCAGCAGCCAAGTTCTGTACAATGAGCAGTTCTTC | CASSQVLYNEQFF | many | TRBV3-1 | NA | TRBJ2-1
TGTGCCAGCAGCCACGCTGAGGGTCACCGCACAGATACGCAGTATTTT | CASSHAEGHRTDTQYF | NA | TRBV5-6 | NA | TRBJ2-3
TGTGCCAGCAGTCCACAATGGGGGTGGGGCACTGAAGCTTTCTTT | CASSPQWGWGTEAFF | many | TRBV12-3/TRBV12-4 | NA | TRBJ1-1
TGTGCCAGCAGGGGCAGGGGAAACACTGAAGCTTTCTTT | CASRGRGNTEAFF | NA | TRBV12-3/TRBV12-4 | NA | TRBJ1-1
TGTGCTAGCAGCCACAGGGAGGGCGGGGAGCTGTTTTTT | CASSHREGGELFF | NA | TRBV7-7 | NA | TRBJ2-2
TGTGCCAGCAGCTTCCTTGGAGCTGGTAACTCCTACAATGAGCAGTTCTTC | CASSFLGAGNSYNEQFF | few | TRBV5-6 | NA | TRBJ2-1
TGTGCCATCAGGGACACCAAAAATCTTTACAATGAGCAGTTCTTC | CAIRDTKNLYNEQFF | many | TRBV10-3 | NA | TRBJ2-1
TGTGCCAGCAGCCCACCACCGGGACTAGCGGGGCCGCAGTTCTTC | CASSPPPGLAGPQFF | few | TRBV12-3/TRBV12-4 | TRBD2 | TRBJ2-1
TGTGCCAGCAGCTTGGATGGCTCCTATAATTCACCCCTCCACTTT | CASSLDGSYNSPLHF | many | TRBV11-2 | NA | TRBJ1-6
TGTGCCAGCAGTCCCCGGGACAGGGTAGGAGGCTACACCTTC | CASSPRDRVGGYTF | few | TRBV27 | TRBD1 | TRBJ1-2
TGCGCCAGCAGCCCGCGACAAGGGGGTCCCGGGGAGCTGTTTTTT | CASSPRQGGPGELFF | few | TRBV4-1 | NA | TRBJ2-2
TGTGCCATCAGTGATGGGTCTAGCGGGGGGCACACGCAGTATTTT | CAISDGSSGGHTQYF | NA | TRBV10-3 | TRBD2 | TRBJ2-3
TGTGCCAGCAGCTTCTATACAGGGGGACTCCTTGAAGCTTTCTTT | CASSFYTGGLLEAFF | few | TRBV7-9 | TRBD1 | TRBJ1-1
TGCGCCAGCAGCTTGGGAGCGGGGAAAGAGACCCAGTACTTC | CASSLGAGKETQYF | many | TRBV5-1 | TRBD2 | TRBJ2-5
TGCAGTGCTTCACAGGTTATGAACACTGAAGCTTTCTTT | CSASQVMNTEAFF | few | TRBV20-1 | NA | TRBJ1-1
TGTGCCATCACTAACTCGGGACCTTACAATGAGCAGTTCTTC | CAITNSGPYNEQFF | few | TRBV10-3 | NA | TRBJ2-1
TGTGCCAGCAGCTCGACAGGGGTTGGCTACACCTTC | CASSSTGVGYTF | many | TRBV6-5 | TRBD1 | TRBJ1-2
TGTGCCAGCAGCGTCCTTTGGGACTCTGGGGCCAACGTCCTGACTTTC | CASSVLWDSGANVLTF | few | TRBV9 | NA | TRBJ2-6
TGTGCCATCAGCTGGACAGGGATCGAGACCCAGTACTTC | CAISWTGIETQYF | NA | TRBV10-3 | TRBD1 | TRBJ2-5
TGCAGTGCTAGAGATAGTCGACAGCCGTCCAATGAGCAGTTCTTC | CSARDSRQPSNEQFF | NA | TRBV20-1 | NA | TRBJ2-1
TGTGCCAGCAGCTTCACCTCGGCTAGCAGAGGGGCAGATACGCAGTATTTT | CASSFTSASRGADTQYF | many | TRBV7-9 | NA | TRBJ2-3
TGCAGTGCTAGTTCGGGCCACGATGGCTACACCTTC | CSASSGHDGYTF | many | TRBV20-1 | NA | TRBJ1-2
TGCAGTGCTATAACAGGGGGCATCTATGGCTACACCTTC | CSAITGGIYGYTF | NA | TRBV20-1 | TRBD1 | TRBJ1-2
TGTGCCACCAGCAGACCAGACAAAGAGACCCAGTACTTC | CATSRPDKETQYF | NA | TRBV15 | NA | TRBJ2-5
TGCAGTGCTAGAGGCCAGGGAGACACTGAAGCTTTCTTT | CSARGQGDTEAFF | few | TRBV20-1 | NA | TRBJ1-1